This T cell receptor (beta chain) was recorded in a study of response to subunit inactivated influenza vaccine. Study conclusions and caveats: The authors suggested that every seasonal influenza vaccination recruits few new T cells.

This clonotype was detected only a few times. Its matching antigen is unknown. TCRdb analysed the RT-PCR reads with MiXCR anew, one entry per CDR3 protein. Here the sample spans approximately 530,000 distinct CDR3 sequences, more than 7% being singletons. The ends were cut back, 3 bases at V and 7 bases at J, with 13 bases in the middle. The CDR3 has 14 amino acids. The rearrangement links TRBV12-3 or TRBV12-4 to TRBJ2-1; D is unclear. The specimen comprised PBMCs from blood, sampled less than 30 months after vaccination. The source of this sequence is a man between 50 and 75 years old who received an inactivated influenza vaccine. The CDR3: CASSFSVSRNEQFF. CDR3 in DNA: TGTGCCAGCAGTTTTTCGGTGTCCAGGAATGAGCAGTTCTTC.